The rows below give T cell receptor beta chains drawn from one sample of a study of blood T cell repertoires in COVID-19. Libraries were prepared by immunoSEQ multiplex PCR; TCRdb keeps only in-frame clonotypes and omits some of them. The sample records around 170,000 clones, about 90% being singletons. The specimen was peripheral blood. The source of these receptors is a man aged 55 to 70 with acute or convalescent COVID-19. Each CDR3 is given with its conserved first and last residue. The order of the fields is clone size, J gene, D gene, V gene, CDR3 DNA, CDR3 protein. A D gene is named only where the DNA matches it firmly. Clone sizes are given selectively: once, few, many, or a class where the clone is expanded.

clone size: -
J gene: TRBJ1-1
D gene: TRBD1
V gene: TRBV11-2
CDR3 DNA: TGTGCCAGCAGACTAGACAGGGGCACTGAAGCTTTCTTT
CDR3 protein: CASRLDRGTEAFF

clone size: -
J gene: TRBJ1-4
D gene: -
V gene: TRBV5-1
CDR3 DNA: TGCGCCAGCAGCTTGGGGGCAGCAACTAATGAAAAACTGTTTTTT
CDR3 protein: CASSLGAATNEKLFF

clone size: -
J gene: TRBJ2-1
D gene: -
V gene: TRBV5-1
CDR3 DNA: TGCGCCAGCAGCGCGGGCGCAAATTCCTACAATGAGCAGTTCTTC
CDR3 protein: CASSAGANSYNEQFF

clone size: few
J gene: TRBJ2-7
D gene: -
V gene: TRBV9
CDR3 DNA: TGTGCCAGCAGCCCCAGCAGGTCCCCCTACGAGCAGTACTTC
CDR3 protein: CASSPSRSPYEQYF

clone size: -
J gene: TRBJ1-2
D gene: TRBD1
V gene: TRBV20-1
CDR3 DNA: TGCAGTGCCAGGACAGGGAACGGCTACACCTTC
CDR3 protein: CSARTGNGYTF

clone size: -
J gene: TRBJ2-7
D gene: TRBD1
V gene: TRBV24-1
CDR3 DNA: TGTGCCACCAGTGATCCGAGGGCTATGGGACAGGGGTCCAACGAGCAGTACTTC
CDR3 protein: CATSDPRAMGQGSNEQYF

clone size: -
J gene: TRBJ2-1
D gene: TRBD2
V gene: TRBV3-1/TRBV3-2
CDR3 DNA: TGTGCCAGCAGCCAAGGGGCAGCGGGGGGCTCTGAGCAGTTCTTC
CDR3 protein: CASSQGAAGGSEQFF

clone size: once
J gene: TRBJ1-4
D gene: TRBD1
V gene: TRBV10-2
CDR3 DNA: TGCGCCAGCAGGTCGACAGGGGGGAATGAAAAACTGTTTTTT
CDR3 protein: CASRSTGGNEKLFF

clone size: -
J gene: TRBJ2-5
D gene: -
V gene: TRBV18
CDR3 DNA: TGTGCCAGCTCCCAGGGGGAGACCCAGTACTTC
CDR3 protein: CASSQGETQYF

clone size: -
J gene: TRBJ1-2
D gene: TRBD1
V gene: TRBV19
CDR3 DNA: TGTGCCAGTAGTGGAAGACAGGGTGGGATCTATGGCTACACCTTC
CDR3 protein: CASSGRQGGIYGYTF

clone size: -
J gene: TRBJ2-6
D gene: TRBD1
V gene: TRBV6-1
CDR3 DNA: TGTGCCAGCCGAGAAGTGCTCACAGGGGGCGGTGGGGCCAACGTCCTGACTTTC
CDR3 protein: CASREVLTGGGGANVLTF

clone size: -
J gene: TRBJ1-1
D gene: TRBD1
V gene: TRBV5-1
CDR3 DNA: TGCGCCAGCAGCTATCAAGGACAGGGGAACACTGAAGCTTTCTTT
CDR3 protein: CASSYQGQGNTEAFF

clone size: -
J gene: TRBJ2-5
D gene: TRBD2
V gene: TRBV6-2/TRBV6-3
CDR3 DNA: TGTGCCAGCAGTAACAGACTAGCGGGGGCGGAGGAGACCCAGTACTTC
CDR3 protein: CASSNRLAGAEETQYF

clone size: -
J gene: TRBJ1-3
D gene: TRBD1
V gene: TRBV18
CDR3 DNA: TGTGCCAGCTCACCACGGGGACAGGGGGAAAGTTCGTCGGGTTCTGGAAACACCATATATTTT
CDR3 protein: CASSPRGQGESSSGSGNTIYF

clone size: -
J gene: TRBJ2-3
D gene: -
V gene: TRBV7-9
CDR3 DNA: TGTGCCAGCACCAGGGGCTTGGGGGGGATGACAGATACGCAGTATTTT
CDR3 protein: CASTRGLGGMTDTQYF

clone size: few
J gene: TRBJ2-3
D gene: -
V gene: TRBV7-9
CDR3 DNA: TGTGCCAGCAGCCGAGGGGGTACCGGGTTAGATACGCAGTATTTT
CDR3 protein: CASSRGGTGLDTQYF

clone size: -
J gene: TRBJ1-1
D gene: -
V gene: TRBV5-6
CDR3 DNA: TGTGCCAGCAGCCACTTTGGGGGGGCTGCACCCGATGAAGCTTTCTTT
CDR3 protein: CASSHFGGAAPDEAFF

clone size: -
J gene: TRBJ2-1
D gene: TRBD2
V gene: TRBV2
CDR3 DNA: TGTGCCAGCAGTCCTCCGACTAGCGGGGGGGCTGATGAGCAGTTCTTC
CDR3 protein: CASSPPTSGGADEQFF

clone size: -
J gene: TRBJ2-2
D gene: -
V gene: TRBV5-1
CDR3 DNA: TGCGCCAGCAGCTGGAGGACGGGGGAGCTGTTTTTT
CDR3 protein: CASSWRTGELFF

clone size: few
J gene: TRBJ1-6
D gene: TRBD1
V gene: TRBV6-5
CDR3 DNA: TGTGCCAGCAATATAGGACAGGGGAATTCACCCCTCCACTTT
CDR3 protein: CASNIGQGNSPLHF

clone size: -
J gene: TRBJ1-2
D gene: -
V gene: TRBV4-1
CDR3 DNA: TGCGCCAGCAGCCAAGACCACATACGTGGCTACACCTTC
CDR3 protein: CASSQDHIRGYTF

clone size: once
J gene: TRBJ1-1
D gene: -
V gene: TRBV28
CDR3 DNA: TGTGCCAGCAGACCTGGAGACACTGAAGCTTTCTTT
CDR3 protein: CASRPGDTEAFF

clone size: -
J gene: TRBJ1-3
D gene: TRBD1
V gene: TRBV5-6
CDR3 DNA: TGTGCCAGCAGCTTCAGGACAGGGGCACGGAACACCATATATTTT
CDR3 protein: CASSFRTGARNTIYF

clone size: -
J gene: TRBJ2-3
D gene: TRBD2
V gene: TRBV7-3
CDR3 DNA: TGTGCCAGCAGTTATAGCGGGGCCACAGATACGCAGTATTTT
CDR3 protein: CASSYSGATDTQYF

clone size: -
J gene: TRBJ2-7
D gene: -
V gene: TRBV5-5
CDR3 DNA: TGTGCCAGCAGCCCCGGGAATACGATATTCTACGAGCAGTACTTC
CDR3 protein: CASSPGNTIFYEQYF